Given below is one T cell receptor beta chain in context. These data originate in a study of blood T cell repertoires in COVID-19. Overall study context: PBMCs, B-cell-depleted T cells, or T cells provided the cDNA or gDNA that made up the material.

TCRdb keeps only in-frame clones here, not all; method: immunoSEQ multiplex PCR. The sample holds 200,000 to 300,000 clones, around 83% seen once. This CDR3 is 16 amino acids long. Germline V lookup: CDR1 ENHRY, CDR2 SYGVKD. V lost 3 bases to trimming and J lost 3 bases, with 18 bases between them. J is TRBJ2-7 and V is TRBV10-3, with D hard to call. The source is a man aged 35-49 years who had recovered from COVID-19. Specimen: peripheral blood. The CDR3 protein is CAISDDSKNTFYEQYF. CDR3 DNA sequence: TGTGCCATCAGTGACGATAGCAAGAATACCTTCTACGAGCAGTACTTC.